A selection of T cell receptor beta chains follows, all from one sample in a study of OX40 agonist ivuxolimab in advanced cancers. Using immunoSEQ multiplex PCR, the repertoire was profiled, and TCRdb retains in-frame clones only, with some absent. The sample records about 72,000 clones, 88% being singletons. Material: CD4+ or CD8+ T cells sorted from blood, obtained in a trial of the OX40 agonist ivuxolimab. The receptors were gathered from an adult with an advanced solid tumor such as melanoma, head and neck, liver or kidney cancer. Both conserved end residues are part of each CDR3. D genes are given only for firm matches. Only part of the rows carry a size: once, few, many, or a class if the clone is expanded.

-	TRBJ2-1	12	-	TRBV6-5	CASSYPFGGQFF	TGTGCCAGCAGTTACCCTTTTGGTGGGCAGTTCTTC
-	TRBJ1-1	15	-	TRBV7-9	CASSLGEGFQNEAFF	TGTGCCAGCAGCTTAGGCGAGGGATTCCAAAATGAAGCTTTCTTT
-	TRBJ2-3	13	-	TRBV10-3	CAISLAEGDTQYF	TGTGCCATCAGTTTAGCGGAAGGGGATACGCAGTATTTT
-	TRBJ2-7	15	-	TRBV6-1	CASSKIGRTPYEQYF	TGTGCCAGCAGTAAGATAGGACGGACCCCTTACGAGCAGTACTTC
few	TRBJ2-1	16	TRBD2	TRBV28	CASSPPLAGSYNEQFF	TGTGCCAGCAGTCCCCCCTTAGCGGGGTCCTACAATGAGCAGTTCTTC
-	TRBJ1-1	11	-	TRBV20-1	CSALGGRTAFF	TGCAGTGCCCTGGGGGGGAGGACGGCTTTCTTT
-	TRBJ1-4	16	-	TRBV30	CAGWASGSANEGKLFF	TGTGCCGGTTGGGCATCCGGGTCGGCAAATGAGGGGAAACTGTTTTTT
-	TRBJ2-5	14	TRBD2	TRBV6-1	CASPSGTTMETQYF	TGTGCCAGTCCCTCCGGGACTACCATGGAGACCCAGTACTTC
few	TRBJ1-1	14	TRBD1	TRBV6-5	CASRSQGLNTEAFF	TGTGCCAGCAGGTCACAGGGGTTGAACACTGAAGCTTTCTTT
-	TRBJ2-5	14	TRBD1	TRBV2	CASSGQGPQETQYF	TGTGCCAGCAGCGGACAGGGCCCGCAAGAGACCCAGTACTTC
-	TRBJ2-1	15	-	TRBV6-5	CASRRRDPSYNEQFF	TGTGCCAGCAGGAGACGGGACCCCTCCTACAATGAGCAGTTCTTC
-	TRBJ2-5	14	-	TRBV7-9	CASSFLTQQETQYF	TGTGCCAGCAGCTTCCTGACACAGCAAGAGACCCAGTACTTC
-	TRBJ1-2	14	-	TRBV28	CASSAGKEGFGYTF	TGTGCCAGCAGTGCGGGGAAGGAGGGGTTTGGCTACACCTTC
once	TRBJ2-3	14	-	TRBV7-3	CASSPGTHTDTQYF	TGTGCCAGCAGCCCCGGGACTCACACAGATACGCAGTATTTT
-	TRBJ2-1	17	-	TRBV19	CASSITGASRSYNEQFF	TGTGCCAGTAGTATAACGGGGGCTTCTCGCTCCTACAATGAGCAGTTCTTC
once	TRBJ1-2	12	-	TRBV28	CASSWGDYGYTF	TGTGCCAGCAGTTGGGGGGACTATGGCTACACCTTC
-	TRBJ2-7	12	-	TRBV28	CASSLGWLEQYF	TGTGCCAGCAGTTTAGGGTGGCTCGAGCAGTACTTC
-	TRBJ1-2	14	TRBD1	TRBV28	CASSSPGQVAGYTF	TGTGCCAGCAGCTCCCCGGGACAGGTCGCTGGCTACACCTTC
-	TRBJ1-1	16	TRBD1	TRBV5-6	CASSPGTGATGAEAFF	TGTGCCAGCAGTCCTGGGACAGGGGCAACTGGGGCTGAAGCTTTCTTT
-	TRBJ2-3	16	TRBD2	TRBV14	CASSPRLAGGADTQYF	TGTGCCAGCAGCCCCCGACTAGCGGGAGGAGCAGATACGCAGTATTTT
-	TRBJ2-4	16	-	TRBV27	CASSLSAGVAKNIQYF	TGTGCCAGCAGTTTGTCTGCCGGTGTGGCCAAAAACATTCAGTACTTC
-	TRBJ2-7	15	-	TRBV5-1	CASSLRVGSPGEQYF	TGCGCCAGCAGCTTGAGGGTGGGCAGCCCCGGCGAGCAGTACTTC
-	TRBJ2-1	15	TRBD2	TRBV4-2	CASSQTSGGHNEQFF	TGTGCCAGCAGCCAGACTAGCGGGGGCCACAATGAGCAGTTCTTC
-	TRBJ1-3	16	-	TRBV5-8	CASSPRTGFSGNTIYF	TGTGCCAGCAGCCCCCGGACGGGGTTCTCTGGAAACACCATATATTTT
-	TRBJ2-1	16	-	TRBV5-6	CASSRLLLSSYNEQFF	TGTGCCAGCAGCCGTCTCCTACTGAGCTCCTACAATGAGCAGTTCTTC
once	TRBJ2-1	13	-	TRBV11-3	CASSLGGLGEQFF	TGTGCCAGCAGCTTAGGTGGGTTGGGGGAGCAGTTCTTC
-	TRBJ1-2	14	TRBD1	TRBV5-1	CASSLEGQGAGYTF	TGCGCCAGCAGCTTGGAGGGACAGGGAGCCGGCTACACCTTC
once	TRBJ2-5	14	-	TRBV15	CATSRGTDQETQYF	TGTGCCACCAGCAGAGGGACAGACCAAGAGACCCAGTACTTC
-	TRBJ1-2	15	-	TRBV6-5	CASRDSTGVLYGYTF	TGTGCCAGCAGGGACTCTACAGGTGTTCTCTATGGCTACACCTTC
-	TRBJ2-1	18	TRBD2	TRBV28	CASSSSSGRGVVRNEQFF	TGTGCCAGCAGTTCTTCTAGCGGGAGGGGCGTCGTTCGGAATGAGCAGTTCTTC
-	TRBJ1-1	17	-	TRBV5-1	CASSLARGADLNTEAFF	TGCGCCAGCAGCCTAGCACGGGGGGCGGATCTGAACACTGAAGCTTTCTTT
-	TRBJ2-1	14	TRBD2	TRBV6-1	CASSNLAGPSLRIF	TGTGCCAGCAGTAACCTAGCGGGGCCCTCCCTAAGGATCTTC
-	TRBJ2-4	16	-	TRBV7-2	CASSWERGGTKNIQYF	TGTGCCAGCAGCTGGGAGAGGGGGGGGACCAAAAACATTCAGTACTTC
-	TRBJ1-1	14	-	TRBV5-1	CASSLASVNTEAFF	TGCGCCAGCAGCTTGGCCTCGGTGAACACTGAAGCTTTCTTT